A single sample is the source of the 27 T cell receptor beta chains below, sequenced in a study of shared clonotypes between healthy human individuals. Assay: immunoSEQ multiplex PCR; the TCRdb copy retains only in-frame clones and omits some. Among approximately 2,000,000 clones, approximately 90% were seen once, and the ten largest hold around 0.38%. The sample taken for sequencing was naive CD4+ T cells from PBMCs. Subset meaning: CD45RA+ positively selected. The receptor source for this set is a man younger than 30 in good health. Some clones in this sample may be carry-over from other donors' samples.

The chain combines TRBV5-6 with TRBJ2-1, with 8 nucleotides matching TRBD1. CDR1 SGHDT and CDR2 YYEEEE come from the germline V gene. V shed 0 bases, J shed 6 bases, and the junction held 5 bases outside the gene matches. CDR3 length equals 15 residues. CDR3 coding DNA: TGTGCCAGCAGCTTGGAGGACAGGGTTTCCAATGAGCAGTTCTTC. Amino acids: CASSLEDRVSNEQFF.

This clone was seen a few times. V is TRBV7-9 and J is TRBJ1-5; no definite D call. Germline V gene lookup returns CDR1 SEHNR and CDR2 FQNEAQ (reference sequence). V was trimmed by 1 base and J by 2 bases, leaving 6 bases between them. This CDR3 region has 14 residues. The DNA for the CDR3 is TGTGCCAGCAGCTTAGAGGGCCGCAATCAGCCCCAGCATTTT. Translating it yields CASSLEGRNQPQHF.

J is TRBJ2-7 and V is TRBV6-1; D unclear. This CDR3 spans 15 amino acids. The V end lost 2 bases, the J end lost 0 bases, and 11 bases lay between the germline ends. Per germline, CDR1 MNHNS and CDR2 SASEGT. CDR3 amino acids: CASSEILNLSYEQYF. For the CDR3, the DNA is TGTGCCAGCAGTGAAATCCTTAATCTCTCCTACGAGCAGTACTTC.

The CDR3 here is CASSYADTQYF. CDR3 bases: TGTGCCAGCAGCTACGCAGATACGCAGTATTTT. The chain joins TRBV5-4 to TRBJ2-3; D ambiguous. The germline V gene has CDR1 SGHNT and CDR2 YYREEE (reference sequence). The V and J ends lost 3 bases and 4 bases respectively, with 3 bases between them. CDR3 length: 11 amino acids.

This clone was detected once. In DNA form, the CDR3 reads TGTGCCAGCATTAAATGGGGACAGGGTCAGCCCCAGCATTTT. Amino acid sequence: CASIKWGQGQPQHF. V usage is TRBV28 and J usage is TRBJ1-5, with TRBD1 identical over 9 bases. Trimming at V came to 7 bases and at J to 6 bases, leaving 7 bases not matched to a gene. CDR1 and CDR2 (germline): MDHEN, SYDVKM. CDR3 length: 14 residues.

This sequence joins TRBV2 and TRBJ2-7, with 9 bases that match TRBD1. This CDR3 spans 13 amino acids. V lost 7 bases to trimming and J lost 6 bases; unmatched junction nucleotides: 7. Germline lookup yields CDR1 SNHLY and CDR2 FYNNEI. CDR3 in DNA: TGTGCCAGCATTCGACAGGGGGTTGCCGAGCAGTACTTC. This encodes CASIRQGVAEQYF.

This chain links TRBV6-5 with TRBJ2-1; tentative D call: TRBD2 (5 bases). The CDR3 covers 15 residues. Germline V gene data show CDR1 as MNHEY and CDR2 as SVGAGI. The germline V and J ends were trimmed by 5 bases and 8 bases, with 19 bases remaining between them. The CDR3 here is CASSPPRGEKHEQFF. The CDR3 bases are TGTGCCAGCAGTCCCCCCCGGGGAGAAAAGCATGAGCAGTTCTTC.

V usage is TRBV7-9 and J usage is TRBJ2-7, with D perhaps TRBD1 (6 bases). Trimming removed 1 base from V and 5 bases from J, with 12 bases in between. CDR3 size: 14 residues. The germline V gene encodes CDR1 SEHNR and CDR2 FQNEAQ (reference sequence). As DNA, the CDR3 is TGTGCCAGCAGCTTAGGGCAGGGGCAGCACGAGCAGTACTTC. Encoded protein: CASSLGQGQHEQYF.

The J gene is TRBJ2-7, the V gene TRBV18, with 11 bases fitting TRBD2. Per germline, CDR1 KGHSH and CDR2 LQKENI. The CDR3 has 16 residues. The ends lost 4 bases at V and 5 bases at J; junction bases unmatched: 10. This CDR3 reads CASSQRATSGTDEQYF. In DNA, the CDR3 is TGTGCCAGCTCACAAAGAGCGACTAGCGGGACTGACGAGCAGTACTTC.

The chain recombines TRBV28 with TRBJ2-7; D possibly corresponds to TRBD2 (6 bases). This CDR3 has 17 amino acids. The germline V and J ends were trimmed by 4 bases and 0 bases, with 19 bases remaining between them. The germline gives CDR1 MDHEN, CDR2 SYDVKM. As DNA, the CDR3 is TGTGCCAGCAGTTCCTTGGGGGTGGCGGGAAGCTCCTACGAGCAGTACTTC. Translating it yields CASSSLGVAGSSYEQYF. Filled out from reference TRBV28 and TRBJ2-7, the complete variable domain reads DVKVTQSSRYLVKRTGEKVFLECVQDMDHENMFWYRQDPGLGLRLIYFSYDVKMKEKGDIPEGYSVSREKKERFSLILESASTNQTSMYLCASSSLGVAGSSYEQYFGPGTRLTVT.

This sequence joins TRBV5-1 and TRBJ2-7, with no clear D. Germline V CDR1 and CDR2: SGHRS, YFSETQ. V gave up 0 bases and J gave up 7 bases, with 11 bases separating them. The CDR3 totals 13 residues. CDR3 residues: CASSLVRFGEQYF. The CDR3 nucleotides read TGCGCCAGCAGCTTGGTACGGTTTGGGGAGCAGTACTTC.

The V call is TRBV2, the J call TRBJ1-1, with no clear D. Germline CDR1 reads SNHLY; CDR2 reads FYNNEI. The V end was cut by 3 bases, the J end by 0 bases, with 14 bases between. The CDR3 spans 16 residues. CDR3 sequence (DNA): TGTGCCAGCAGTGACGTCGGGCGGACCATGAACACTGAAGCTTTCTTT. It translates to CASSDVGRTMNTEAFF.

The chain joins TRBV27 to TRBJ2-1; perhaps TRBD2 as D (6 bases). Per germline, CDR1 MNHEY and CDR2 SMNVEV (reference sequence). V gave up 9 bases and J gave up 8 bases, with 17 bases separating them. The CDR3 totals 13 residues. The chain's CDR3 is CASCTGSSYEQFF. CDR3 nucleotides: TGTGCCAGTTGTACCGGGAGTAGTTATGAGCAGTTCTTC.

CDR3 DNA: TGTGCCAGTAGTATTAGTGGGACTAGCGGAAACTCCTACAATGAGCAGTTCTTC. Residues: CASSISGTSGNSYNEQFF. J is TRBJ2-1 and V is TRBV19, with TRBD2 matching 11 bases. V dropped 3 bases and J dropped 0; count of bases not matched to a gene: 7. In germline, CDR1 is LNHDA, CDR2 SQIVND (reference sequence). The CDR3 has 18 residues.

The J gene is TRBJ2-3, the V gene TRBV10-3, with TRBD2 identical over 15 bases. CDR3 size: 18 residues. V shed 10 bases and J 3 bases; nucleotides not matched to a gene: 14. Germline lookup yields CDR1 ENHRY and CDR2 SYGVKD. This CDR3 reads CATTLKGLAGGGTDTQYF. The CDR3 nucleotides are TGTGCCACCACTCTTAAGGGACTAGCGGGAGGAGGAACAGATACGCAGTATTTT.

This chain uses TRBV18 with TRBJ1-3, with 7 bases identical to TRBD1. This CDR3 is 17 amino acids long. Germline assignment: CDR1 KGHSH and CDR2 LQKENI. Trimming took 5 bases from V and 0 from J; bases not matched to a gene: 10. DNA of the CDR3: TGTGCCAGCTCATCTAAACTGGGACAGATCTCTGGAAACACCATATATTTT. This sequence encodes CASSSKLGQISGNTIYF.

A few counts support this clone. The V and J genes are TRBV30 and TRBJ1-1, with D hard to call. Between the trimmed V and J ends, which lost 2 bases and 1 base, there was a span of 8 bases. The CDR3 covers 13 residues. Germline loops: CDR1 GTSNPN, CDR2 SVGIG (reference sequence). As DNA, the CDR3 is TGTGCCTGGAGTCCCTTTTCGAACACTGAAGCTTTCTTT. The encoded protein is CAWSPFSNTEAFF.

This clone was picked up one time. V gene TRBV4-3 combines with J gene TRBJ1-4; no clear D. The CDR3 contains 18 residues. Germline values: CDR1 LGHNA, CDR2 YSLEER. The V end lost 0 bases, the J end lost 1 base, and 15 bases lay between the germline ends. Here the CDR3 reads CASSQESPRLGTNEKLFF. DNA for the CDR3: TGCGCCAGCAGCCAAGAGAGCCCCCGTTTAGGAACTAATGAAAAACTGTTTTTT.

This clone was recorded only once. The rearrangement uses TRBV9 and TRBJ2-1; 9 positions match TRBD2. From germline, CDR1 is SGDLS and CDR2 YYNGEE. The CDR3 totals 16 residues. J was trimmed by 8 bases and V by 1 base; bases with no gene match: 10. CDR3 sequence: CASSVSSGILGHEQFF. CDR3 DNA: TGTGCCAGCAGCGTATCTAGCGGGATCCTCGGCCATGAGCAGTTCTTC.

The CDR3 loop reads CASTNGGSYGYTF. CDR3 coding DNA: TGTGCCAGCACCAACGGGGGATCATATGGCTACACCTTC. This chain links TRBV6-6 with TRBJ1-2, with a tentative D call TRBD1 (5 bases). Germline CDR1 reads MNHNY; CDR2 reads SVGAGI (reference sequence). This CDR3 comprises 13 residues. V gave up 7 bases and J gave up 5 bases, with 14 bases separating them.

The CDR3 DNA reads as TGTGCCAGCGGCTCGAAGGGAGGGCCACTTAGAACCGGGGAGCTGTTTTTT. Protein: CASGSKGGPLRTGELFF. The genes are TRBV5-4 and TRBJ2-2; 7 nucleotides agree with TRBD2. This CDR3 has 17 amino acids. Looked up from germline, CDR1 is SGHNT and CDR2 is YYREEE (reference sequence). V dropped 7 bases and J dropped 5; count of bases not matched to a gene: 17.

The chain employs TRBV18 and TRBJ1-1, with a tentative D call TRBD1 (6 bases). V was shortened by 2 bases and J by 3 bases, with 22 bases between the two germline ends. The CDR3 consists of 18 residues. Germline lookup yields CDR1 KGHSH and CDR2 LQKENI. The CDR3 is CASSPIQGTRQGDTEAFF. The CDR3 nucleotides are TGTGCCAGCTCACCAATACAGGGAACCCGACAAGGGGACACTGAAGCTTTCTTT.

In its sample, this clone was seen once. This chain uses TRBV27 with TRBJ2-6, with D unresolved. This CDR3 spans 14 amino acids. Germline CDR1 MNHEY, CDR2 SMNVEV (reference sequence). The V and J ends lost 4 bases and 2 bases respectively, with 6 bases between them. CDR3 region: CASSWGPGANVLTF. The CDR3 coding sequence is TGTGCCAGCAGTTGGGGTCCTGGGGCCAACGTCCTGACTTTC.

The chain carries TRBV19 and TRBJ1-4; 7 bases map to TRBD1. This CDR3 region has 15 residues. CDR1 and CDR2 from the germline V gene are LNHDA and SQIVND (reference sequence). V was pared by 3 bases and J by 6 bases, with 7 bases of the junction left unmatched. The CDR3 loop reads CASSIWGTEDEKLFF. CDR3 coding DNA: TGTGCCAGTAGTATTTGGGGGACAGAGGATGAAAAACTGTTTTTT.

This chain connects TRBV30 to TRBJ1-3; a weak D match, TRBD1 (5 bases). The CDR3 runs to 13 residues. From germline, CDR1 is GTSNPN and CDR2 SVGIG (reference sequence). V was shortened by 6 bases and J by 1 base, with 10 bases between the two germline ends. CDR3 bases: TGTGCCTGTTACAGGTTTTCTGGAAACACCATATATTTT. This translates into CACYRFSGNTIYF.

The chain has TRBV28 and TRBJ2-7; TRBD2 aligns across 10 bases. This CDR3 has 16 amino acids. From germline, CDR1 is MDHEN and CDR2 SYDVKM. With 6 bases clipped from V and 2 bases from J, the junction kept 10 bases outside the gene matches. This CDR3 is CASRSTAGGFPYEQYF. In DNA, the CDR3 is TGTGCCAGCAGGTCGACAGCGGGAGGGTTCCCCTACGAGCAGTACTTC.

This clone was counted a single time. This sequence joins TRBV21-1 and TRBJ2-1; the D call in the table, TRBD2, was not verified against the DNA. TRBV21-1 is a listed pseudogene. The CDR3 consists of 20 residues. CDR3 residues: CASSKGVQRAHPGSYNEQFF. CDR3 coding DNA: TGTGCCAGCAGCAAAGGGGTCCAGCGGGCCCACCCCGGCTCCTACAATGAGCAGTTCTTC.